This TCR beta chain was captured in a study of cytotoxic CD8 clonotypes in ibrutinib-treated CLL. About the study: Response was recorded as partial in some 24 patients and complete in 2; at median about 64 months, approximately 15 remained remitted and some 12 had progressed. Findings of the study overall: Baseline values of clonality outstripped age-matched healthy donors and followed circulating CD8+ T-cell counts.

Here immunoSEQ multiplex PCR was the method, and the copy in TCRdb shows in-frame clones only, minus some. The table lists more than 150,000 clones, around 70% of them singletons. The CDR3 sequence is 13 residues long. CDR1 is MDHEN, CDR2 SYDVKM, per germline. Trimming removed 8 bases from V and 4 bases from J, with 11 bases in between. Comment on this clone: Its antigen remains unknown.

The receptor comes from a human donor with chronic lymphocytic leukemia. The specimen was PBMCs, collected after 24 months of ibrutinib treatment. V gene TRBV28 combines with J gene TRBJ2-2; D unclear. The DNA for the CDR3 is TGTGCCAGCCAAAAGCTGATCACCGGGGAGCTGTTTTTT. Translation gives CASQKLITGELFF.